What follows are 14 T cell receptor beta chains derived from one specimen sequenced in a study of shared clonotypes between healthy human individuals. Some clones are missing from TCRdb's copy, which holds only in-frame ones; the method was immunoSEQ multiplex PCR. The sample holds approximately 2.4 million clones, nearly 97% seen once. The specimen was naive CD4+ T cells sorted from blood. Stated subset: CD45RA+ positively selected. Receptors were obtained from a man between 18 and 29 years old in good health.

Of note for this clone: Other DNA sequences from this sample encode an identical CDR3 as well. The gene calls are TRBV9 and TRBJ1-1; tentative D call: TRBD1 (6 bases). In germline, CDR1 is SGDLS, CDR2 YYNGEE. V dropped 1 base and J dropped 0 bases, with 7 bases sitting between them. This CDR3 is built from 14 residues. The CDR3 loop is CASSVTGMNTEAFF. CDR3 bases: TGTGCCAGCAGCGTAACAGGGATGAACACTGAAGCTTTCTTT.

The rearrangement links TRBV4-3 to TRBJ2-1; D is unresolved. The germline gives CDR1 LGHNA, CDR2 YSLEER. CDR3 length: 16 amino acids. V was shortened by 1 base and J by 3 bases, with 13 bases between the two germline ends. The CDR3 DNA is TGCGCCAGCAGCCAAGCCCCGACGGAATTCTACAATGAGCAGTTCTTC. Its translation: CASSQAPTEFYNEQFF.

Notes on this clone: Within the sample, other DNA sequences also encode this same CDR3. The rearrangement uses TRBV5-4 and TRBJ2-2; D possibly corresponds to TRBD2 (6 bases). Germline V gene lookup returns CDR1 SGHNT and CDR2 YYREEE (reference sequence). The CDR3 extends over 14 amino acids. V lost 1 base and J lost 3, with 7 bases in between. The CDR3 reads CASSLPGDTGELFF. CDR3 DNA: TGTGCCAGCAGCTTGCCGGGGGACACCGGGGAGCTGTTTTTT. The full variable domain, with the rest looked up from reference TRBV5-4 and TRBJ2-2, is ETGVTQSPTHLIKTRGQQVTLRCSSQSGHNTVSWYQQALGQGPQFIFQYYREEENGRGNFPPRFSGLQFPNYSSELNVNALELDDSALYLCASSLPGDTGELFFGEGSRLTVL.

The CDR3 bases are TGTGCCAGCAGTCGAGGACAGGGGGGGACAGATACGCAGTATTTT. Protein sequence: CASSRGQGGTDTQYF. The chain employs TRBV7-2 and TRBJ2-3; 10 nucleotides align to TRBD1. Germline lookup yields CDR1 SGHTA and CDR2 FQGNSA. Trimming cost V 6 bases and J 3 bases; bases outside gene matches: 6. The CDR3 runs 15 residues.

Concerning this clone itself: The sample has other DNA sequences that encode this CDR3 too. The CDR3 DNA reads TGTGCCATCAGTGATCGGGGCACAGATACGCAGTATTTT. It is translated as CAISDRGTDTQYF. The rearrangement joins TRBV10-3 to TRBJ2-3; D is uncertain. V was shortened by 3 bases and J by 1 base, with 5 bases between the two germline ends. From germline, CDR1 is ENHRY and CDR2 SYGVKD. The CDR3 loop spans 13 amino acids.

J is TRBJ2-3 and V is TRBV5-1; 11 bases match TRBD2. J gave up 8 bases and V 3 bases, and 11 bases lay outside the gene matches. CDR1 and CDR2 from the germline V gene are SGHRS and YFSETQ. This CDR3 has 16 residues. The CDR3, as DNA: TGCGCCAGCAGCTCCTCGACTAGCGGGACAACGCGTACGCAGTATTTT. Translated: CASSSSTSGTTRTQYF.

CDR3 in DNA: TGTGCCAGCAGTAGGGGCGCGGTGGGGCCGGATGAGCAGTTCTTC. Translated: CASSRGAVGPDEQFF. The rearrangement links TRBV6-5 to TRBJ2-1, with TRBD1 as a possible D gene (5 bases). The germline V gene encodes CDR1 MNHEY and CDR2 SVGAGI. CDR3 length: 15 amino acids. Trimming took off 5 bases at V and 8 bases at J, with 19 bases between the two ends.

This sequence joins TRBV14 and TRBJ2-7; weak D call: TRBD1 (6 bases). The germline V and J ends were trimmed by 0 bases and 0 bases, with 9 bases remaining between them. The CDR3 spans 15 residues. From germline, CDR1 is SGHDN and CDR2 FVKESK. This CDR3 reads CASSQETGTSYEQYF. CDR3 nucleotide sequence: TGTGCCAGCAGCCAAGAGACAGGAACCTCCTACGAGCAGTACTTC.

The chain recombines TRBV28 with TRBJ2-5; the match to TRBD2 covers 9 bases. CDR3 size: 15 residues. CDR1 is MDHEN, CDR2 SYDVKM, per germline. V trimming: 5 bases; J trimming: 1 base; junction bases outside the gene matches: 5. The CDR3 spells CASSLSTSGQETQYF. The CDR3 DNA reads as TGTGCCAGCAGTCTATCGACTAGCGGCCAAGAGACCCAGTACTTC.

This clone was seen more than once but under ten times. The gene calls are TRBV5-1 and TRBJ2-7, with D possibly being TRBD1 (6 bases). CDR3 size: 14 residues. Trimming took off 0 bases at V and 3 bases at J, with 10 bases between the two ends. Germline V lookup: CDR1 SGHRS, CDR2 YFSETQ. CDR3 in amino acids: CASSLVAGDYEQYF. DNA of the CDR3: TGCGCCAGCAGCTTGGTGGCAGGGGACTACGAGCAGTACTTC.

CDR3 DNA: TGTGCCAGCAGTACTCCTTACAGGGGCGTTGGGGAAAAACTGTTTTTT. Encoded protein: CASSTPYRGVGEKLFF. V and J are TRBV28 and TRBJ1-4; the match to TRBD1 covers 7 bases. The CDR3 sequence is 16 residues long. Germline loops: CDR1 MDHEN, CDR2 SYDVKM. V gave up 5 bases and J gave up 8 bases; unmatched junction bases: 14.

The CDR3 is CASSRGKVSTNEKLFF. Here the CDR3 DNA reads TGTGCCAGTAGTAGGGGCAAAGTATCAACTAATGAAAAACTGTTTTTT. The rearrangement joins TRBV19 to TRBJ1-4, with D perhaps matching TRBD1 (5 bases). The germline CDR1 and CDR2 sequences are LNHDA and SQIVND (reference sequence). CDR3 length: 16 amino acids. With 4 bases removed from V and 0 bases from J, the gap between germline ends came to 12 bases.

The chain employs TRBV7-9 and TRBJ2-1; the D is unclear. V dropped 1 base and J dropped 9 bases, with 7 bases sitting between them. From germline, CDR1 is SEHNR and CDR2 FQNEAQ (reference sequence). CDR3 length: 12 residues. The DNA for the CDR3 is TGTGCCAGCAGCTTAGGAAGTAGTGAGCAGTTCTTC. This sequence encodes CASSLGSSEQFF.

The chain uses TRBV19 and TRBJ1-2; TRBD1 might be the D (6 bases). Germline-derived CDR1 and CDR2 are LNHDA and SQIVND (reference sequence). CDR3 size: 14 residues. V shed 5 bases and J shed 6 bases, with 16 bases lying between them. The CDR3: CASSHPTGIHGYTF. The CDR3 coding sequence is TGTGCCAGTAGTCACCCGACAGGAATCCATGGCTACACCTTC.